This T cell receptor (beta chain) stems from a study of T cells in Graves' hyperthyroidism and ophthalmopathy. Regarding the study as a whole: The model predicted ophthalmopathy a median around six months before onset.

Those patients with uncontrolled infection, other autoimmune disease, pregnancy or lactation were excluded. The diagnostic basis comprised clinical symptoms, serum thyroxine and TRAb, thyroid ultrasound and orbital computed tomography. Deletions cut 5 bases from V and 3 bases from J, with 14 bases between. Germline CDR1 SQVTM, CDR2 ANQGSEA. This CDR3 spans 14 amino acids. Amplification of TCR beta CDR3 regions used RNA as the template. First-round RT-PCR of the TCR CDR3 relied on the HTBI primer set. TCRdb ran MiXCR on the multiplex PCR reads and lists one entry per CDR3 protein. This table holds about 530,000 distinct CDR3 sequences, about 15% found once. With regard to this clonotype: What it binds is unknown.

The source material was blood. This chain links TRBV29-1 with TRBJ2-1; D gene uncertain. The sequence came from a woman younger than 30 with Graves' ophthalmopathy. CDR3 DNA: TGCAGCGTTCGTCCACCAGCCTACTACAATGAGCAGTTCTTC. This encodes CSVRPPAYYNEQFF.